Sequencing of this T cell receptor beta chain was carried out in a study of blood T cell repertoires in COVID-19. Germline V gene sequence: CDR1 DFQATT, CDR2 SNEGSKA (reference sequence). Trimming stripped 7 bases from V and 7 bases from J, with 13 bases between. The CDR3 is 11 amino acids. This clone has just one count. TCRdb's table, derived via immunoSEQ multiplex PCR, lists solely in-frame clones and lacks some. The sample consists of about 60,000 clones, almost 90% of them appearing once. The sequence was obtained from a man aged 60-69 years with active COVID-19. This sequence joins TRBV20-1 and TRBJ1-2; D might be TRBD1 (5 bases). Sequencing was carried out using peripheral blood. The CDR3 DNA is TGCAGTGGGGCCAGGGCAACTGGCTACACCTTC. Its translation: CSGARATGYTF.